This record covers a single TCR beta chain. Its antigen remains unknown. The time point was: blood 4 weeks post-SBRT, at nephrectomy. As to treatment: 15 Gy SBRT to primary tumor, nephrectomy 4 weeks later. Nephrectomy followed 15 Gy stereotactic body radiation by 4 weeks. This renal cell carcinoma was of the clear cell type. These data belong to a study of radiation and T cells in renal cell carcinoma. This CDR3 region has 14 residues. J lost 4 bases, V lost 1 base, and 3 bases had no gene match. Germline assignment: CDR1 MNHEY and CDR2 SMNVEV (reference sequence). Study observations and caveats: From baseline, blood top tumor clonotypes peaked at 2 weeks post-radiation. Baseline intratumoral clonotype presence is unknown without pretreatment biopsies.

TCRdb's copy holds only in-frame clones and misses some; the assay was immunoSEQ multiplex PCR. This table holds 120,000 to 150,000 clones, 86% found once. Specimen: blood, collected from a patient whose treatment included radiotherapy and nephrectomy. This clonotype was obtained from a woman aged 45 to 65 with renal cell carcinoma. This chain joins TRBV27 and TRBJ2-7; 8 bases map to TRBD1. This chain's CDR3 is CASSLWGQEYEQYF. The CDR3 DNA reads as TGTGCCAGCAGTTTATGGGGACAGGAATACGAGCAGTACTTC.